The count of the clone carrying this T cell receptor (beta chain) is one. Source study methods: Estimates of nucleated cell counts were drawn from the amplification of reference gene primers. Profiling relied on immunoSEQ multiplex PCR, and the TCRdb table lists in-frame clones only, not all of them. That table is the source of V, J and clone size, and D and trimming were worked out from the DNA. The sample lists about 190,000 clones, about nine tenths occurring once. Germline V gene sequence: CDR1 SEHNR, CDR2 FQNEAQ (reference sequence). Trimming stripped 8 bases from V and 2 bases from J, with 15 bases between. The CDR3 extends over 14 amino acids. The data are from a study of blood T cell repertoires in COVID-19. Study summary: PBMCs, B-cell-depleted T cells, or T cells were the source of the cDNA or gDNA that made up the material.

The sequenced material came from peripheral blood. The V call is TRBV7-9, the J call TRBJ1-1; D ambiguous. The clonotype originates from a middle-aged man with acute or convalescent COVID-19. CDR3 coding DNA: TGTGCCAGCCTTCGATCAGAATTCAACACTGAAGCTTTCTTT. Its protein is CASLRSEFNTEAFF.